This T cell receptor (beta chain) was sequenced for a study of T cell responses to AZD1222 COVID-19 vaccine. For this clone: What it binds is unknown.

General study points: Only a handful of individuals given AZD1222 were seropositive at baseline. Repertoires were obtained solely post-peak T cell response. A mostly white British donor set with more females was recruited, and clonal diversity was possibly underestimated. Nearly half of unique spike-specific TCRs reportedly avoided B.1.351 and B.1.1.7 mutated regions.

Germline CDR1 reads LGHDT; CDR2 reads YNNKEL (reference sequence). Trimming removed 3 bases from V and 1 base from J; junction bases left unmatched: 8. The CDR3 is made up of 16 amino acids. Only in-frame clones appear in the TCRdb table, and some are missing; sequencing was by immunoSEQ multiplex PCR. This sample has about 20,000 clones, with 84% found just once. The receptor comes from an adult who received the AZD1222 COVID-19 vaccine. This chain uses TRBV3-1 (or the pseudogene TRBV3-2) with TRBJ1-1; 7 nucleotides line up with TRBD1. This specimen consisted of peripheral blood, obtained 28 days after the second AZD1222 dose. CDR3 protein: CASSHRGRTGNTEAFF. The CDR3 nucleotides are TGTGCCAGCAGCCATCGAGGCCGGACAGGGAACACTGAAGCTTTCTTT.